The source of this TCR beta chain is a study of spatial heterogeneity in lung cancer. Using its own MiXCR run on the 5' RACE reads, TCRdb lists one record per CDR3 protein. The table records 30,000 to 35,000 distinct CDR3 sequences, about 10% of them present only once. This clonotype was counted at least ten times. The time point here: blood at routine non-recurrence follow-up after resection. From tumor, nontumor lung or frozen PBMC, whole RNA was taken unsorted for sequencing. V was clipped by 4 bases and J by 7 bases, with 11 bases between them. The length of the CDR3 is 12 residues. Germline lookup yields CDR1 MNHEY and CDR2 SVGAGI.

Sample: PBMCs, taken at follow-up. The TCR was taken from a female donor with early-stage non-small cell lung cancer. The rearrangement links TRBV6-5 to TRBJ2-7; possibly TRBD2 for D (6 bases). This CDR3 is CASSSPGGEQYF. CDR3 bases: TGTGCCAGCAGTTCCCCCGGGGGAGAGCAGTACTTC.